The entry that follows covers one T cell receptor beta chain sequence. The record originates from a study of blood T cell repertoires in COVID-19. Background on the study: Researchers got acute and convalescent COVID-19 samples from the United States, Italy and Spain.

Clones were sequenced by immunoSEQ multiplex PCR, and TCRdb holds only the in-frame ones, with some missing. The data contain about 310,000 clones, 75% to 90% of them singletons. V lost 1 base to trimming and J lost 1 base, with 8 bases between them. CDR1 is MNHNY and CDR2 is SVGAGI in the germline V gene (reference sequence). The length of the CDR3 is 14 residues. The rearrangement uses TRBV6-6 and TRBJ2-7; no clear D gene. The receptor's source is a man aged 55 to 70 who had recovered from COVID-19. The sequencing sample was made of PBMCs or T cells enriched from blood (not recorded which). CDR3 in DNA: TGTGCCAGCAGTTACTTGCTAGTTTCCTACGAGCAGTACTTC. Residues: CASSYLLVSYEQYF.